A single sample is the source of the 21 T cell receptor beta chains below, sequenced in a study of T cell responses to AZD1222 COVID-19 vaccine. The method was immunoSEQ multiplex PCR; TCRdb's version includes in-frame clones alone and lacks a portion of them. This sample carries around 130,000 clones, roughly 85% of them seen once, and the ten largest clones take about 7.9%. Sequencing used peripheral blood, obtained on day 0 of AZD1222 vaccination. The source of these receptors is an adult in good health.

This clone has more than one count but fewer than ten. The chain recombines TRBV10-2 with TRBJ1-5; TRBD1 is a possible D gene (6 bases). The CDR3 runs 15 residues. V was shortened by 2 bases and J by 6 bases, with 14 bases between the two germline ends. Germline lookup yields CDR1 WSHSY and CDR2 SAAADI. The CDR3 protein is CASSELQRGGQPQHF. The CDR3 nucleotides are TGCGCCAGCAGTGAGCTTCAGAGGGGGGGTCAGCCCCAGCATTTT.

The chain employs TRBV19 and TRBJ1-2, with TRBD1 matching over 8 bases. The V and J ends lost 5 bases and 4 bases, in that order; junction bases with no gene match: 9. Germline V gene sequence: CDR1 LNHDA, CDR2 SQIVND (reference sequence). The CDR3 consists of 15 residues. CDR3 sequence (DNA): TGTGCCAGTAGTCCGGACAGGGTTGGAGGCTATGGCTACACCTTC. Translated: CASSPDRVGGYGYTF.

The chain combines TRBV3-1 (or the pseudogene TRBV3-2) with TRBJ1-3; D unclear. The CDR3 runs 18 residues. Germline assignment: CDR1 LGHDT and CDR2 YNNKEL (reference sequence). V gave up 0 bases and J gave up 0 bases, with 15 bases separating them. The CDR3 is CASSQDFAGSRSGNTIYF. Written as DNA, the CDR3 is TGTGCCAGCAGCCAAGATTTTGCCGGCAGCCGCTCTGGAAACACCATATATTTT.

The chain combines TRBV19 with TRBJ1-2; 7 nucleotides agree with TRBD1. The germline CDR1 and CDR2 sequences are LNHDA and SQIVND (reference sequence). This CDR3 region has 10 residues. V lost 10 bases and J lost 14; bases outside the gene matches: 10. The DNA of the CDR3 is TGTGCCACAGGGAGACAGGGTCGGACCTTC. Its translation: CATGRQGRTF.

This chain joins TRBV5-1 and TRBJ2-3, with D perhaps matching TRBD1 (7 bases). This CDR3 is 15 amino acids long. V lost 4 bases to trimming and J lost 0 bases, with 12 bases between them. Germline V gene lookup returns CDR1 SGHRS and CDR2 YFSETQ. CDR3 nucleotides: TGCGCCAGCAGCCTTCAGGGGGGAAGCACAGATACGCAGTATTTT. This gives the protein CASSLQGGSTDTQYF.

The rearrangement joins TRBV9 to TRBJ2-3, with 11 positions matching TRBD2. Germline assignment: CDR1 SGDLS and CDR2 YYNGEE. This CDR3 region has 15 residues. V shed 8 bases and J 0 bases; nucleotides not matched to a gene: 5. The CDR3 protein is CARGGLADSTDTQYF. The DNA for the CDR3 is TGTGCCAGGGGGGGACTAGCGGATAGCACAGATACGCAGTATTTT.

The J gene is TRBJ1-1, the V gene TRBV12-5; D gene uncertain. The V gene's germline CDR1 is LGHNT and CDR2 FRNRAP. The CDR3 contains 13 residues. The V end was cut by 5 bases, the J end by 1 base, with 8 bases between. CDR3: CASGQQQNTEAFF. The CDR3 DNA reads TGTGCTAGTGGTCAACAGCAGAACACTGAAGCTTTCTTT. The full variable domain, with the rest looked up from reference TRBV12-5 and TRBJ1-1, is DARVTQTPRHKVTEMGQEVTMRCQPILGHNTVFWYRQTMMQGLELLAYFRNRAPLDDSGMPKDRFSAEMPDATLATLKIQPSEPRDSAVYFCASGQQQNTEAFFGQGTRLTVV.

The V call is TRBV7-2, the J call TRBJ1-5; D ambiguous. Trimming pared 2 bases from V and 3 bases from J, leaving 5 bases between. The CDR3 has 13 residues. The germline V gene encodes CDR1 SGHTA and CDR2 FQGNSA. CDR3: CASSLSFNQPQHF. Written as DNA, the CDR3 is TGTGCCAGCAGCTTATCGTTCAATCAGCCCCAGCATTTT.

The chain joins TRBV5-1 to TRBJ2-5, with 7 bases fitting TRBD2. V was pared by 0 bases and J by 4 bases, with 9 bases of the junction left unmatched. This CDR3 region has 16 residues. Germline V gene sequence: CDR1 SGHRS, CDR2 YFSETQ. CDR3 in DNA: TGCGCCAGCAGCTTGGGACTAGCCTCCACCGGAGAGACCCAGTACTTC. It is translated as CASSLGLASTGETQYF.

V usage is TRBV29-1 and J usage is TRBJ1-3; D remains unclear. The CDR3 runs to 13 residues. Trimming pared 0 bases from V and 1 base from J, leaving 4 bases between. Per germline, CDR1 SQVTM and CDR2 ANQGSEA. The CDR3 sequence: CSVEEGSGNTIYF. DNA for the CDR3: TGCAGCGTTGAAGAGGGATCTGGAAACACCATATATTTT.

The chain is built from TRBV7-8 and TRBJ2-2; 10 bases are a match to TRBD2. CDR1 is SGHVS, CDR2 FQNEAQ, per germline. V gave up 3 bases and J gave up 7 bases; unmatched junction bases: 14. CDR3 size: 18 residues. CDR3 nucleotide sequence: TGTGCCAGCAGCTTCGCGGGAATGACTAGCGGGCACTACGGGGAGCTGTTTTTT. Residues: CASSFAGMTSGHYGELFF.

This clone was found a few times. The gene calls are TRBV5-4 and TRBJ2-7, with TRBD1 matching over 8 bases. Unmatched junction bases numbered 4, after V lost 2 bases and J lost 6 bases. CDR1 is SGHNT, CDR2 YYREEE, per germline (reference sequence). This CDR3 comprises 13 residues. DNA of the CDR3: TGTGCCAGCAGCTTAGCAGGGGGCGTCGAGCAGTACTTC. This codes for CASSLAGGVEQYF.

This chain connects TRBV7-2 to TRBJ2-7; 8 bases are shared with TRBD2. Germline V gene lookup returns CDR1 SGHTA and CDR2 FQGNSA. The CDR3 loop spans 15 amino acids. J gave up 4 bases and V 1 base, and 6 bases lay outside the gene matches. The CDR3 DNA sequence: TGTGCCAGCAGCTTAGAAGCGGGAGCGCGGTACGAGCAGTACTTC. The encoded protein is CASSLEAGARYEQYF.

This clone was found a few times. J is TRBJ1-5 and V is TRBV12-5; D gene ambiguous. Germline CDR1 reads LGHNT; CDR2 reads FRNRAP. This CDR3 has 13 residues. Trimming shortened V by 5 bases and J by 1 base, and 6 bases separated the two germline ends. The CDR3 nucleotides read TGTGCTAGTGGTATCAGGAGCAATCAGCCCCAGCATTTT. This sequence encodes CASGIRSNQPQHF.

J is TRBJ1-3 and V is TRBV4-1; TRBD1 is a possible D gene (6 bases). The germline V and J ends were trimmed by 1 base and 0 bases, with 7 bases remaining between them. CDR1 MGHRA and CDR2 YSYEKL come from the germline V gene. The CDR3 spans 15 residues. CDR3 coding DNA: TGCGCCAGCAGCCAAGGGACAGTCTCTGGAAACACCATATATTTT. This gives the protein CASSQGTVSGNTIYF.

The chain couples TRBV10-3 to TRBJ1-2; D gene uncertain. This CDR3 is built from 13 residues. CDR1 is ENHRY and CDR2 is SYGVKD in the germline V gene. V lost 6 bases, J lost 6 bases, and 14 bases lay in between. DNA of the CDR3: TGTGCCATCAGGCGGGATGAGGGTAATGGCTACACCTTC. This translates into CAIRRDEGNGYTF.

V is TRBV13 and J is TRBJ2-7; TRBD2 aligns across 10 bases. The V segment lost 0 bases and the J segment 6 bases; nucleotides outside the gene matches: 8. The CDR3 spans 16 residues. CDR1 PRHDT and CDR2 FYEKMQ come from the germline V gene (reference sequence). CDR3: CASSLGRGIAGGEQYF. CDR3 coding DNA: TGTGCCAGCAGCTTAGGCCGGGGGATAGCGGGAGGCGAGCAGTACTTC.

The CDR3 region is CASSQPEPQPQHF. In nucleotides, the CDR3 is TGTGCCAGCAGTCAACCTGAGCCTCAGCCCCAGCATTTT. The chain is built from TRBV28 and TRBJ1-5, with D hard to call. Germline assignment: CDR1 MDHEN and CDR2 SYDVKM. There are 13 residues in the CDR3. Trimming stripped 5 bases from V and 6 bases from J, with 11 bases between.

The rearrangement links TRBV19 to TRBJ2-3, with 10 bases matching TRBD2. The CDR3 sequence is 17 residues long. Germline trimming cut 5 bases from V and 3 bases from J; bases unmatched to any gene: 11. Per germline, CDR1 LNHDA and CDR2 SQIVND (reference sequence). CDR3 in amino acids: CASSLASGGLVTDTQYF. The CDR3 DNA reads as TGTGCCAGTAGTTTGGCTAGCGGGGGTTTGGTGACAGATACGCAGTATTTT. The full variable domain, in which reference TRBV19 and TRBJ2-3 provide the parts outside the CDR3, is DGGITQSPKYLFRKEGQNVTLSCEQNLNHDAMYWYRQDPGQGLRLIYYSQIVNDFQKGDIAEGYSVSREKKESFPLTVTSAQKNPTAFYLCASSLASGGLVTDTQYFGPGTRLTVL.

This clone was seen only once. The chain couples TRBV13 to TRBJ1-6; the D gene is possibly TRBD1 (5 bases). V was shortened by 2 bases and J by 6 bases, with 17 bases between the two germline ends. Germline CDR1 reads PRHDT; CDR2 reads FYEKMQ (reference sequence). The CDR3 is made up of 17 amino acids. The CDR3 spells CASSLRFGGGSNSPLHF. The CDR3 DNA is TGTGCCAGCAGCTTACGGTTCGGGGGGGGTTCTAATTCACCCCTCCACTTT.

The rearrangement uses TRBV5-1 and TRBJ2-7; 9 bases agree with TRBD1. Looked up from germline, CDR1 is SGHRS and CDR2 is YFSETQ. The CDR3 loop spans 14 amino acids. V gave up 4 bases and J gave up 2 bases; unmatched junction bases: 4. The CDR3 loop is CASSPDRGPYEQYF. For the CDR3, the DNA is TGCGCCAGCAGCCCGGACAGGGGACCCTACGAGCAGTACTTC.